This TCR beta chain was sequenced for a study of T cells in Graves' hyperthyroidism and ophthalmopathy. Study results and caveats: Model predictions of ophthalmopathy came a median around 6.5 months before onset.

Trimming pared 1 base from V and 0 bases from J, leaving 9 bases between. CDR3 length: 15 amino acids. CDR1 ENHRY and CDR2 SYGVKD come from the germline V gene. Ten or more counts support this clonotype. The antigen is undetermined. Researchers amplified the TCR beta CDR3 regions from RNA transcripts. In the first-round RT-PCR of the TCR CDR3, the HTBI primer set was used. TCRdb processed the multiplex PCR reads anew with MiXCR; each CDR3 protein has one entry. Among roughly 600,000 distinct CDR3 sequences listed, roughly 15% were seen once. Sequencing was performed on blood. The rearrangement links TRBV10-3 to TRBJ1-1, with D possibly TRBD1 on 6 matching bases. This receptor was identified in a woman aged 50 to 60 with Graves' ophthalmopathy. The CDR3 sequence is CAISELQGLNTEAFF. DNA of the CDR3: TGTGCCATCAGTGAGTTACAGGGATTGAACACTGAAGCTTTCTTT.